This TCR beta chain was profiled in a study of shared clonotypes between healthy human individuals (dated by TCRdb to about 2020). Background on the whole study: The cohort comprised a couple of women and a few men aged 18 to 49 years. Blood TCR repertoires of roughly five healthy adults were deeply sequenced to estimate repertoire size and the extent of clonotype sharing between individuals. Between about 0.8 and 8.9 billion PBMCs per donor were obtained by leukapheresis. To increase sequencing depth and limit assay-specific biases, TCR repertoire library preparation and sequencing were carried out by different laboratories using diverse techniques. For each donor, CD4 naive and CD4 memory were each run on three plates, CD8 naive on two plates, and CD8 memory on one plate.

Using the deep immunoSEQ assay, multiplex PCR amplified TCR CDR3 regions from genomic DNA. Genomic DNA extracted from each cell subset was distributed evenly over all wells of several immunoSEQ 96-well plates, and each plate served as one replicate. For sorted subsets, each replicate PCR was loaded with 200 ng genomic DNA, equivalent to 25,000 to 30,000 T cell genomes. Purified libraries were quantified with a Qubit 3.0 fluorometer, sized on a Bioanalyzer 2100, and re-quantified with the KAPA Library Quantification kit. Every immunoSEQ 96-well plate was sequenced on a dedicated single-read 150-cycle Illumina NextSeq 550 flow cell. Regarding the original processing steps: The immunoSEQ output contained only junctional sequences without quality scores, so filtering could not match that applied to full-length reads. Sequences were annotated with PyIR, a Python wrapper for IgBLAST v1.9, using IMGT germline references to assign V/J genes and CDR3. Any read was removed if the V/J assignment was weak (E-value above 1e-6), the CDR3 was missing, or the read contained stop codons, out-of-frame junctions, or ambiguous translated residues. V3J clonotypes were defined as sequences sharing an identical inferred V gene, J gene, and CDR3 amino acid sequence. The percentage overlap between two repertoires was calculated by dividing the number of shared unique clonotypes by the size of the smaller repertoire. Three approaches were used to assess repertoire richness: RTK rarefaction, the Chao1 estimator, and Recon v2.1 estimates of unobserved clonotypes. Generation probabilities were computed with OLGA for all TCRbeta clonotypes obtained by the gDNA method from several donors. TCRdb's version of the immuneACCESS table is confined to in-frame rearrangements and falls short of the full clone set. An unresolved V gene accounts for under half of the shortfall where checked; the remainder is of unknown origin. D and trimming come from the DNA, and the V and J calls and clone size come from that table. This sample comprises around 560,000 clones, approximately 95% of them detected only once. The ten largest account for approximately 0.11% of the sample.

About this clone: What this receptor recognizes is not known. No qualities accompany the bases; no much larger clone lies one base away.

V ends up 3 bases short and J 2 bases short, with an unmatched junction base count of 4. CDR3 length: 15 amino acids, cysteine to phenylalanine. CDR3 DNA only is kept here, 45 bases in frame from base 1. The germline V gene specifies MDHEN as CDR1 and SYDVKM as CDR2. CD8 naive samples consisted of CD45RO-negative cells that were positively selected for CCR7, yielding a CD45RA+CCR7+ population without TemRA cells. The donors were healthy, HIV-negative adults with no recently reported acute infections or vaccinations. Every donor was a Caucasian adult living in Nashville, Tennessee, USA. Blood was collected by leukapheresis, and PBMCs were isolated by Ficoll-Histopaque density gradient centrifugation and then cryopreserved in liquid nitrogen vapor phase. Analytical flow cytometry was used to check the purity and quantity of each magnetically sorted T cell population. From each sorted fraction, genomic DNA was isolated and quantified by UV absorbance on a Nanodrop 2000c.

The full study reports these points: The genetic and exposure-history diversity represented was limited by the small number of donors. Pairwise subsampling indicated that sequencing depth was expected to affect the degree of clonotype sharing among donors. Compared with non-shared clonotypes, the clonotypes found in all four sorted-subset donors had higher generation probabilities. Incomplete sequencing was indicated by rarefaction of sorted-subset datasets, despite the large sequencing depth. Roughly 5% of naive CD4, roughly 3.5% of naive CD8, roughly 2.4% of memory CD4, and 0.4% of memory CD8 clonotypes were shared across a few donors. Naive subsets generally had larger estimated clonotype richness than memory subsets did. Sampling was restricted to blood, and TCR repertoires in tissues likely differ from the TCR repertoires found in blood.

The chain joins TRBV28 to TRBJ2-7; 10 of the junction bases match TRBD2. The source material was naive CD8+ T cells sorted from blood. In light of the paper, this sample's cell subset or site label describes: CD45RA+CCR7+. This TCR was sampled from a woman aged 25 to 39 in good health. This receptor has the CDR3 CASSLGTSGAYEQYF. The sequence in DNA is TGTGCCAGCAGTTTGGGTACTAGCGGGGCCTACGAGCAGTACTTC.